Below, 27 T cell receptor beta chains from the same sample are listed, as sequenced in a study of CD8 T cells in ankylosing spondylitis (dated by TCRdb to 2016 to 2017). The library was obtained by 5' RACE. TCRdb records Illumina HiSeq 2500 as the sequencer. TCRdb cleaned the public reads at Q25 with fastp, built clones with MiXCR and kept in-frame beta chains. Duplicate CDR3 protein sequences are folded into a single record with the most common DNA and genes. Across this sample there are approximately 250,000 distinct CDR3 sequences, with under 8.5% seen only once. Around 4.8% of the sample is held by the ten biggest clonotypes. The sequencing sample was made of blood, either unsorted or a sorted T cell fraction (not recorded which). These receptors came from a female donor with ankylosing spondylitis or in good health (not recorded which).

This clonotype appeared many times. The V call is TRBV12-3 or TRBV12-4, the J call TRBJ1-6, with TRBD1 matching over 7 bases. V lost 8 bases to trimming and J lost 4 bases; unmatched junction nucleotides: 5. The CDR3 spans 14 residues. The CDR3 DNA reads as TGTGCCAGCGCGCCGGGACAGTATAATTCACCCCTCCACTTT. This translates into CASAPGQYNSPLHF.

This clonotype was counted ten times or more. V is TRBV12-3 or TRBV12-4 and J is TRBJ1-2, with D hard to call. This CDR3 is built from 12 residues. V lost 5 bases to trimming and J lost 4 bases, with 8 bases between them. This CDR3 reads CASSPSSYGYTF. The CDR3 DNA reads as TGTGCCAGCAGTCCCTCCTCCTATGGCTACACCTTC.

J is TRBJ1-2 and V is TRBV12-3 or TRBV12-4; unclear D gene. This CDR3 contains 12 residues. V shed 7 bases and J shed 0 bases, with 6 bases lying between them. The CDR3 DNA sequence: TGTGCCAGCAAGTTTTCTAACTATGGCTACACCTTC. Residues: CASKFSNYGYTF.

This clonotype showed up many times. The CDR3 DNA sequence: TGCAGTGCTAGGGCCTCCGGGGGCGGCTACGAGCAGTACTTC. Its translation: CSARASGGGYEQYF. This chain joins TRBV20-1 and TRBJ2-7; D is perhaps TRBD1 or TRBD2 (6 bases each). V lost 3 bases, J lost 3 bases, and 15 bases lay in between. This CDR3 has 14 amino acids. Germline values: CDR1 DFQATT, CDR2 SNEGSKA (reference sequence).

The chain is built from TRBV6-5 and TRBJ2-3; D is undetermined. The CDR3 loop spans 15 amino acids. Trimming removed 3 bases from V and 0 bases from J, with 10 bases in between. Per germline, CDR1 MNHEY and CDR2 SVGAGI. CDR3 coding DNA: TGTGCCAGCAGTTATGTTCCAATTAGCACAGATACGCAGTATTTT. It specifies CASSYVPISTDTQYF.

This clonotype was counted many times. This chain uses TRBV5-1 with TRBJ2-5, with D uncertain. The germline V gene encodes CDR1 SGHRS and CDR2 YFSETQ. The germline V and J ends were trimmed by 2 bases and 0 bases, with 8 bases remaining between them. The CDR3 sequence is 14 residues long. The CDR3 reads CASSLRQDQETQYF. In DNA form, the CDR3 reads TGCGCCAGCAGCTTACGACAAGACCAAGAGACCCAGTACTTC. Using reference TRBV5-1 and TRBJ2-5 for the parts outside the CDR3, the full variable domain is KAGVTQTPRYLIKTRGQQVTLSCSPISGHRSVSWYQQTPGQGLQFLFEYFSETQRNKGNFPGRFSGRQFSNSRSEMNVSTLELGDSALYLCASSLRQDQETQYFGPGTRLLVL.

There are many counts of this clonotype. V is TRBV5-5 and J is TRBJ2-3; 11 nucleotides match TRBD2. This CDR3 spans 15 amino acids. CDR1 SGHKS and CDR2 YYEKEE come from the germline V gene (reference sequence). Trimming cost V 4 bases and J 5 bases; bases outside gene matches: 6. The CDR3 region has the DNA TGTGCCAGCAGCGTTAGCGGGAGGGCCGGAGATACGCAGTATTTT. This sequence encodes CASSVSGRAGDTQYF.

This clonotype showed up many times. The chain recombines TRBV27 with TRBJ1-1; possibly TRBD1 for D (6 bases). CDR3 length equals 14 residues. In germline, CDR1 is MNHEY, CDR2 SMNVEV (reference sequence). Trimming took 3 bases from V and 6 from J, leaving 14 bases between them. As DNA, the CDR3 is TGTGCCAGCAGTTTGGGGCAGGGGAGGCCTGAAGCTTTCTTT. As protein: CASSLGQGRPEAFF.

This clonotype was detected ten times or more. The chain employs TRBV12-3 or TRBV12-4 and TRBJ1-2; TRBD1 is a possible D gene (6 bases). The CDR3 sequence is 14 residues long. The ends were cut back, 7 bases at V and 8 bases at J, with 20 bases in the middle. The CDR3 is CASTPWAGVAGYTF. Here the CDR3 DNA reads TGTGCCAGCACCCCATGGGCAGGGGTGGCCGGCTACACCTTC.

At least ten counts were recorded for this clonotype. CDR3 protein: CSAGGGWRQPQHF. In DNA, the CDR3 is TGCAGTGCCGGGGGGGGGTGGCGTCAGCCCCAGCATTTT. This chain links TRBV20-1 with TRBJ1-5, with D possibly matching TRBD1 (5 bases). CDR3 length: 13 amino acids. Trimming pared 6 bases from V and 6 bases from J, leaving 15 bases between. CDR1 and CDR2 (germline): DFQATT, SNEGSKA (reference sequence).

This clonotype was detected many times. The CDR3 DNA reads as TGCGCCAGCAGCTTTTCTAGTAGCGGGAACAATGAGCAGTTCTTC. Translating it yields CASSFSSSGNNEQFF. The chain has TRBV5-1 and TRBJ2-1; 8 bases line up with TRBD2. Looked up from germline, CDR1 is SGHRS and CDR2 is YFSETQ. The CDR3 consists of 15 residues. The junction had 6 bases not matched to a gene; V was cut back by 2 bases and J by 5 bases.

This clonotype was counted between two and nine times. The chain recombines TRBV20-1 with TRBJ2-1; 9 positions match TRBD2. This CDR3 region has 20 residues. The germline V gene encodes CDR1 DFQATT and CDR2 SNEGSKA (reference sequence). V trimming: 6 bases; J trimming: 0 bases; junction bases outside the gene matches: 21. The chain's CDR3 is CSALTGTSFIGSRSYNEQFF. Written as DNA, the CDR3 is TGCAGTGCCCTCACCGGGACTAGCTTTATTGGATCTCGCTCCTACAATGAGCAGTTCTTC.

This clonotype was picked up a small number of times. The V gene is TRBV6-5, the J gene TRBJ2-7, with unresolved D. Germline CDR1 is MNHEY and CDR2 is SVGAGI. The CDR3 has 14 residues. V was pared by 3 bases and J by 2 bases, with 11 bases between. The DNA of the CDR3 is TGTGCCAGCAGTTATCTCAGGCCCCCCTACGAGCAGTACTTC. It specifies CASSYLRPPYEQYF.

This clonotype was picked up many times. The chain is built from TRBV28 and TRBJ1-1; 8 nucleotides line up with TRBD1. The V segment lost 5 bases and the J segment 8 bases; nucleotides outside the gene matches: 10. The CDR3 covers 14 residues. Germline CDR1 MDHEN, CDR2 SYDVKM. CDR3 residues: CASSPRTGKIEAFF. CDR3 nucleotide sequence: TGTGCCAGCAGTCCCCGGACAGGGAAAATAGAAGCTTTCTTT.

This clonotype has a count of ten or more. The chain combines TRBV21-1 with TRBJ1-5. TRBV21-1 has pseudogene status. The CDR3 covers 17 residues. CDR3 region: CASSKGEIRSSNQPQHF. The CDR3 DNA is TGTGCCAGCAGCAAAGGGGAAATTAGGAGTAGCAATCAGCCCCAGCATTTT.

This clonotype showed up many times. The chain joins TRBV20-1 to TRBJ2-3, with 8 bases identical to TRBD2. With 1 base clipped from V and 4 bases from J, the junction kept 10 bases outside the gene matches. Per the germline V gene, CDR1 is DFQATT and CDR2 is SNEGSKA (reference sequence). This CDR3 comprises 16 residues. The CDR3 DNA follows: TGCAGTGCTAGAGCTCCGGGGGGGTGGGGCTCAGATACGCAGTATTTT. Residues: CSARAPGGWGSDTQYF.

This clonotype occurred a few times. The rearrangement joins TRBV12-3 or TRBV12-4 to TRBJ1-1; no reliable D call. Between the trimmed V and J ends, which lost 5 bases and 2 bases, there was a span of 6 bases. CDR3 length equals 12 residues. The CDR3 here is CASSPHNTEAFF. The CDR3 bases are TGTGCCAGCAGTCCACACAACACTGAAGCTTTCTTT.

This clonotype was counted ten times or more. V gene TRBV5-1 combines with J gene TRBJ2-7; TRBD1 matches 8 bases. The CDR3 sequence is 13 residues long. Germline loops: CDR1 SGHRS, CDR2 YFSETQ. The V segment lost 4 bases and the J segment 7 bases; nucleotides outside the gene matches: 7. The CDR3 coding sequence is TGCGCCAGCAGCACCGGGACAGGCAGGGAGCAGTACTTC. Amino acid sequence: CASSTGTGREQYF.

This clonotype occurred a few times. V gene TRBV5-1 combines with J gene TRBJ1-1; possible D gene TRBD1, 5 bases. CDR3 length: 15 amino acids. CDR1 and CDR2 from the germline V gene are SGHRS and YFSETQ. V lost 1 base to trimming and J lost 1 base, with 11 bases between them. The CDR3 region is CASSLTGPGNTEAFF. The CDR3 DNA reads TGCGCCAGCAGCTTGACAGGCCCGGGGAACACTGAAGCTTTCTTT.

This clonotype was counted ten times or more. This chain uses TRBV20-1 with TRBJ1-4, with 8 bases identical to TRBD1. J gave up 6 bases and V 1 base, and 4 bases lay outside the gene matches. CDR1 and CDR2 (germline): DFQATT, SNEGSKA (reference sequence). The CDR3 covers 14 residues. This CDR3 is CSARGAGGDEKLFF. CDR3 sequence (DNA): TGCAGTGCTAGAGGGGCAGGGGGCGATGAAAAACTGTTTTTT.

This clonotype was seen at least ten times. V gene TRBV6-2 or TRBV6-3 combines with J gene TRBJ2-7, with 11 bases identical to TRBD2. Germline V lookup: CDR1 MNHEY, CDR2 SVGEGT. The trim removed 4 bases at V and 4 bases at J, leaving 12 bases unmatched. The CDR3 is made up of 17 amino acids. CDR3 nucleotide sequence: TGTGCCAGCAGTTTCCTCAACCTAGCGGGAGGCGATTACGAGCAGTACTTC. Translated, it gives CASSFLNLAGGDYEQYF.

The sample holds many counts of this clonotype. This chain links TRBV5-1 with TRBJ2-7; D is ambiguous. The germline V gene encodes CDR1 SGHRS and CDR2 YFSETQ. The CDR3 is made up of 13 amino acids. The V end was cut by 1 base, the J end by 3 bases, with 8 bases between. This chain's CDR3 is CASSLRVNYEQYF. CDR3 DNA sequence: TGCGCCAGCAGCTTGAGGGTTAACTACGAGCAGTACTTC.

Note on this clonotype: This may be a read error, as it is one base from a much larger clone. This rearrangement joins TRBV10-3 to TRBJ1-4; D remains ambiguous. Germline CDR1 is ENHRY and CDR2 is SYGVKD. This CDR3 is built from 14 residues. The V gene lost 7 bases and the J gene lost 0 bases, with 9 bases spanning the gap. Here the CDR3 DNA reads TGTGCCATCAATGCCTCTGCAACTAATGAAAAACTGTTTTTT. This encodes CAINASATNEKLFF.

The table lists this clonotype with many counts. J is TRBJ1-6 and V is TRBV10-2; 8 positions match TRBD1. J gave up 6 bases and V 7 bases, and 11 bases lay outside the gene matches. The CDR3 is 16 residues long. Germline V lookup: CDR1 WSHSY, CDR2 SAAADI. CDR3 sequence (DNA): TGCGCCAGCATGGGGACAGGCGGGAGTGTTAATTCACCCCTCCACTTT. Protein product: CASMGTGGSVNSPLHF.

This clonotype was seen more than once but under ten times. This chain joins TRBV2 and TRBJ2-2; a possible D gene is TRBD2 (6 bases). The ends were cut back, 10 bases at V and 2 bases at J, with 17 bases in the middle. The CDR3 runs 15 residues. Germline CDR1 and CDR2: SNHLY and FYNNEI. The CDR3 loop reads CAILSGLSNTGELFF. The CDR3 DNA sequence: TGTGCCATCTTAAGCGGACTATCAAACACCGGGGAGCTGTTTTTT.

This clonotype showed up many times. The CDR3 DNA reads as TGTGCCAGCGGGGAGGGGGTGAACACTGAAGCTTTCTTT. Its protein is CASGEGVNTEAFF. This chain links TRBV7-2 with TRBJ1-1, with D maybe TRBD1 (6 bases). V lost 8 bases and J 0 bases, leaving 10 bases between the germline ends. The CDR3 runs to 13 residues. Germline CDR1 SGHTA, CDR2 FQGNSA.

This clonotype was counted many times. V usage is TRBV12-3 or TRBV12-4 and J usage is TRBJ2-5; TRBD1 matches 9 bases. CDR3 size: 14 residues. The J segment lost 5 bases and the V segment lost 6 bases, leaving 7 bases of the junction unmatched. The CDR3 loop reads CASRDRGARETQYF. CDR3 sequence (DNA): TGTGCCAGCAGGGACAGGGGAGCAAGGGAGACCCAGTACTTC.